This entry features one TCR beta chain sequence. No antigen is known for it. The PCR employed 60 Vbeta primers together with 13 Jbeta primers. Using immunoSEQ multiplex PCR, the repertoire was profiled, and TCRdb retains in-frame clones only, with some absent. The sample lists 150,000 to 160,000 clones, nearly 80% seen once, with roughly 13% in the top ten. This record belongs to a study of cytomegalovirus exposure and HLA in healthy donors. Per germline, CDR1 MNHEY and CDR2 SVGAGI. This CDR3 has 15 amino acids. Trimming took 2 bases from V and 0 from J; bases not matched to a gene: 3. General observations from the study: Serostatus for CMV was the only available immune exposure information. For most subjects, TCR beta sequences were reported to predict HLA-A and HLA-B alleles with accuracy. Of the V segments, some could not be distinguished, including TRBV6-2 and TRBV6-3, and were excluded.

The sequenced sample was PBMCs. This TCR derives from a man aged 25-45 years in good health and CMV-seropositive. This chain links TRBV6-5 with TRBJ2-7, with 8 bases fitting TRBD1. CDR3 residues: CASSYNTGGSYEQYF. The CDR3, as DNA: TGTGCCAGCAGTTACAATACAGGGGGCTCCTACGAGCAGTACTTC.